A selection of T cell receptor beta chains follows, all from one sample in a study of control samples from healthy donors and cancer patients. Produced via immunoSEQ multiplex PCR; TCRdb's table is partial and in-frame only. This sample yields 200,000 to 250,000 clones, of which roughly 94% are seen a single time; approximately 1.5% belongs to the top ten. The specimen sequenced was blood. The receptors come from a man in his forties or fifties in good health. Both conserved end residues are trimmed from each CDR3.

TRBV7-2 ASSFNVRTEAF
TRBV18 ASSPPWGNTQY
TRBV6-5 ASIGTSGGNEQF
TRBV6-5 ASTQGVSGNTIY
TRBV11-3 ASSLLSVDEQF
TRBV6-4 ASSDSGTGTSYEQY
TRBV29-1 SVDAPGGEFPGYT
TRBV5-4 ASSFNPGAGYGYT
TRBV2 ASSVQGVGSEF
TRBV5-4 ASSFTGNQPQH
TRBV5-1 ASSFRDSSSEQY
TRBV10-3 AISETAGEEDNEQF
TRBV28 ASSLGGKPQH
TRBV6-5 ASSYGSGGRIEAF
TRBV5-6 ASSLEWGEAEAF
TRBV5-1 ASSLEPGTNYGYT
TRBV7-2 ASSYGVTETQY
TRBV13 ASSLVGPGNEQF
TRBV28 ASSAGTDYGYT
TRBV4-3 ASSQASGAGDTQY
TRBV28 ASNSGATDTQY
TRBV29-1 SVGRSYNSPLH
TRBV6-5 AIRRPTGSPLH
TRBV19 ASSINSGGASEQF
TRBV29-1 SARGGREKLF
TRBV6-5 ASSMTRDVGYT
TRBV4-1 ASSQDQGVYEQY
TRBV19 ASSKTNEQF
TRBV7-2 ASSLGQGSSYEQY
TRBV6-4 AGTPGQGYGYT
TRBV5-4 ASSYPGQGAGELF
TRBV10-3 AISGIQAGSPLH
TRBV19 ATKERDTVYGYT
TRBV7-9 ASNQVGTGIDEQF
TRBV2 ASSVGTEAF
TRBV5-4 ASSVLGLWEYGYT
TRBV9 ASSVGRPSTDTQY
TRBV9 ASSVVAGGSNEQF
TRBV18 ASSPPARRNTGELF
TRBV3-1/TRBV3-2 ASSQGEYTEAF
TRBV5-4 ASSLRGSLTTDTQY
TRBV10-1 ASSESAGWTEAF
TRBV21-1 ASSTSDRMNTEAF
TRBV4-2 ASSHGAGQGGAPQH
TRBV2 ASSVRVLPLH
TRBV9 ASSGGNSGSPLH
TRBV3-1/TRBV3-2 ASSQGYRDPSGAF
TRBV6-5 ASSLLPQAYEQY
TRBV5-1 ASSLGQGQPQH
TRBV27 ASRNPGSSYEQY
TRBV12-3/TRBV12-4 ASSLMGNEKLF
TRBV5-1 ASRGTSGYQETQY
TRBV6-2/TRBV6-3 ASSQHPPSAEAF
TRBV3-1/TRBV3-2 ASSQIGGTEAF